The clone carrying this T cell receptor beta chain was seen a few times. Its antigen is unknown. CDR1 and CDR2 from the germline V gene are SEHNR and FQNEAQ (reference sequence). The CDR3 is 17 residues long. The V and J ends lost 1 base and 5 bases, in that order; junction bases with no gene match: 10. The data derive from a study of early T cells in non-severe SARS-CoV-2 infection. Study-level results: Matching results from VDJdb favored anti-spike CD8 responses, leaving private and CD4 specificities undetected.

In the library, individual cDNA molecules carried attached unique molecular identifiers. TCRdb fed the 5' RACE reads into MiXCR, producing one record per CDR3 protein. The sample carries about 94,000 distinct CDR3 sequences, around 14% recorded once. The chain recombines TRBV7-9 with TRBJ1-4; 7 bases are a match to TRBD1. Sequences were obtained from whole blood. This TCR was recovered from an adult who was a healthcare worker with PCR-confirmed SARS-CoV-2 infection or an uninfected control (not recorded which). The CDR3 here is CASSLGWDWDSNEKLFF. CDR3 sequence (DNA): TGTGCCAGCAGCTTAGGGTGGGATTGGGACAGCAATGAAAAACTGTTTTTT.